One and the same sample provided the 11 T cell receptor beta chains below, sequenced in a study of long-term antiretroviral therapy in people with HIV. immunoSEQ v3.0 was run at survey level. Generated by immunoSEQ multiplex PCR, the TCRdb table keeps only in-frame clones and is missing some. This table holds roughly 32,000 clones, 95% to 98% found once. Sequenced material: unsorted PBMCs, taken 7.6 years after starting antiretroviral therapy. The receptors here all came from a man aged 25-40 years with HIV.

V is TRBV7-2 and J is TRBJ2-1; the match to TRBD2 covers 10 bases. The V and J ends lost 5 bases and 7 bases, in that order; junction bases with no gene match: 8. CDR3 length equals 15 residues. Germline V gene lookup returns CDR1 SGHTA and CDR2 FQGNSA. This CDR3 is CASSDLAGVKNEQFF. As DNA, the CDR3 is TGTGCCAGCAGCGATCTAGCGGGAGTCAAGAATGAGCAGTTCTTC.

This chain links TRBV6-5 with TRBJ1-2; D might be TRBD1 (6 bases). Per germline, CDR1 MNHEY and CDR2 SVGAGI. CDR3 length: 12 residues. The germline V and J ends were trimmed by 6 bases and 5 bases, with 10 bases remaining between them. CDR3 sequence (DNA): TGTGCCAGCAGCTACACAGGGTATGGCTACACCTTC. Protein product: CASSYTGYGYTF.

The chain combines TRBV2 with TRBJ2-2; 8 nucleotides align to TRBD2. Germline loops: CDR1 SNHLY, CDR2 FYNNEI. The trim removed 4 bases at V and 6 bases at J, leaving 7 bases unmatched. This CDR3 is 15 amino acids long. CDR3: CASSGTSLSSGELFF. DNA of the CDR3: TGTGCCAGCAGTGGGACTAGCCTAAGTTCCGGGGAGCTGTTTTTT.

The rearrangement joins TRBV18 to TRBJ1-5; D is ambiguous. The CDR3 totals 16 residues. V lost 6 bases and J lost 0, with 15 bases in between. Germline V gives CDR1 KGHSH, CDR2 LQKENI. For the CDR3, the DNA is TGTGCCAGCTCCCCAGAAGGACGGACTAGCAATCAGCCCCAGCATTTT. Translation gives CASSPEGRTSNQPQHF.

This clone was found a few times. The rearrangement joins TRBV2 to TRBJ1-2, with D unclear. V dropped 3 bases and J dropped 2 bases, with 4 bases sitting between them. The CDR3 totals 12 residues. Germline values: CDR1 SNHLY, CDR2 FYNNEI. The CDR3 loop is CASSDGNYGYTF. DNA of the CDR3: TGTGCCAGCAGTGACGGGAACTATGGCTACACCTTC. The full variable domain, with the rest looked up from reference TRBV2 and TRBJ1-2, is EPEVTQTPSHQVTQMGQEVILRCVPISNHLYFYWYRQILGQKVEFLVSFYNNEISEKSEIFDDQFSVERPDGSNFTLKIRSTKLEDSAMYFCASSDGNYGYTFGSGTRLTVV.

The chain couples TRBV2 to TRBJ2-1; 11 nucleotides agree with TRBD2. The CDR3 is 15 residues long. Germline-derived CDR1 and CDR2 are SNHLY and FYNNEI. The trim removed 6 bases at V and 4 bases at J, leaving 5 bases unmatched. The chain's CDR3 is CASRASGGLYNEQFF. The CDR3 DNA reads TGTGCCAGCAGGGCTAGCGGGGGGCTATACAATGAGCAGTTCTTC. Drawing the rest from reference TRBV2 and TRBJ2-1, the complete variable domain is EPEVTQTPSHQVTQMGQEVILRCVPISNHLYFYWYRQILGQKVEFLVSFYNNEISEKSEIFDDQFSVERPDGSNFTLKIRSTKLEDSAMYFCASRASGGLYNEQFFGPGTRLTVL.

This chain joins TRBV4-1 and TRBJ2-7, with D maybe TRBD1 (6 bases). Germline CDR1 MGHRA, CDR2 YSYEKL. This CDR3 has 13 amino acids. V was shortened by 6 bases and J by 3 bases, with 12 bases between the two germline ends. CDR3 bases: TGCGCCAGCAGTAGACAGGCAAGCTACGAGCAGTACTTC. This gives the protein CASSRQASYEQYF.

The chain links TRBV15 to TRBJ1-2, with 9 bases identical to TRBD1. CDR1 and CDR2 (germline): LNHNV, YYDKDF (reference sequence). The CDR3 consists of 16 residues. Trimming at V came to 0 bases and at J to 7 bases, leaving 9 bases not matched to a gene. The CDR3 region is CATSRDLGTGKAGYTF. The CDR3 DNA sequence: TGTGCCACCAGCAGAGATCTTGGGACAGGGAAGGCTGGCTACACCTTC.

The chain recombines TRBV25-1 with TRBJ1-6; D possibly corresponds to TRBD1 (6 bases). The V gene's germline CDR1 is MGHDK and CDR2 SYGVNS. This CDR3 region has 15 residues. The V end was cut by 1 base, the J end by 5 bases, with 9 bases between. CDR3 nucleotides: TGTGCCAGCAGTGAATCGGACAGTGATAATTCACCCCTCCACTTT. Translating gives CASSESDSDNSPLHF.

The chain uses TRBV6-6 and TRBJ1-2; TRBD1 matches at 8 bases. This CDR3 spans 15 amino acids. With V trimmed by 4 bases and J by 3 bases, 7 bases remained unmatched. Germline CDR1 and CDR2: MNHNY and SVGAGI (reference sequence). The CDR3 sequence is CASSWPGQEYYGYTF. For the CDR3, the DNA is TGTGCCAGCAGTTGGCCGGGACAGGAGTACTATGGCTACACCTTC.

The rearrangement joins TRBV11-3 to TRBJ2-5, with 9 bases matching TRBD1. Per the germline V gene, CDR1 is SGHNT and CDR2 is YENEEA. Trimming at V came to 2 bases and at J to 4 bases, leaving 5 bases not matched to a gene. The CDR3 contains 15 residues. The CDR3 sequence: CASSLTGGQGETQYF. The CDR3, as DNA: TGTGCCAGCAGCTTAACAGGGGGCCAAGGAGAGACCCAGTACTTC.